A selection of T cell receptor beta chains follows, all from one sample in a study of blood T cells in healthy people across ages. A single record per CDR3 protein comes from TCRdb applying MiXCR to the 5' RACE reads. The sample records 650,000 to 1,000,000 distinct CDR3 sequences, approximately 35% being singletons. Material: blood. These receptors originate from a man between 18 and 29 years old in good health. The CDR3 runs from the conserved cysteine through the conserved F or W. The order of the fields is clone size, J gene, D gene, V gene, CDR3 protein, CDR3 DNA. A D gene is named only where the DNA matches it firmly. Expanded clones get a size class; other rows say once, few or many, or leave the size out.

clone_size: few; j_call: TRBJ2-2; d_call: TRBD2; v_call: TRBV12-3/TRBV12-4; cdr3_aa: CASSLRLAGTGELFF; cdr3_nt: TGTGCCAGCAGTTTACGTCTAGCGGGCACCGGGGAGCTGTTTTTT
clone_size: NA; j_call: TRBJ2-3; d_call: NA; v_call: TRBV5-1; cdr3_aa: CASSLDGTSKEGDTQYF; cdr3_nt: TGCGCCAGCAGCTTGGATGGGACATCCAAAGAGGGAGATACGCAGTATTTT
clone_size: NA; j_call: TRBJ1-1; d_call: NA; v_call: TRBV19; cdr3_aa: CASSITNGRWNTEAFF; cdr3_nt: TGTGCCAGTAGTATAACAAATGGGCGGTGGAACACTGAAGCTTTCTTT
clone_size: NA; j_call: TRBJ2-1; d_call: NA; v_call: TRBV5-6; cdr3_aa: CASSSGNYEQFF; cdr3_nt: TGTGCCAGCAGCTCCGGGAACTACGAGCAGTTCTTC
clone_size: NA; j_call: TRBJ2-3; d_call: TRBD2; v_call: TRBV12-3/TRBV12-4; cdr3_aa: CASSLGLAGGRPSTDTQYF; cdr3_nt: TGTGCCAGCAGCCTGGGACTAGCGGGGGGCCGACCTAGCACAGATACGCAGTATTTT
clone_size: NA; j_call: TRBJ2-5; d_call: TRBD1; v_call: TRBV24-1; cdr3_aa: CATSDPTGDQETQYF; cdr3_nt: TGTGCCACCAGTGATCCGACAGGGGACCAAGAGACCCAGTACTTC
clone_size: many; j_call: TRBJ2-5; d_call: TRBD2; v_call: TRBV4-1; cdr3_aa: CASSQDTSGGPQETQYF; cdr3_nt: TGCGCCAGCAGCCAAGATACTAGCGGGGGGCCACAAGAGACCCAGTACTTC
clone_size: few; j_call: TRBJ1-2; d_call: NA; v_call: TRBV4-3; cdr3_aa: CASSLRVASGRNGYTF; cdr3_nt: TGCGCCAGCAGCCTAAGGGTAGCCTCGGGAAGGAATGGCTACACCTTC
clone_size: NA; j_call: TRBJ1-1; d_call: NA; v_call: TRBV7-2; cdr3_aa: CASRFSDTAEAFF; cdr3_nt: TGTGCCAGCAGGTTCTCGGACACAGCTGAAGCTTTCTTT
clone_size: NA; j_call: TRBJ2-5; d_call: NA; v_call: TRBV11-2; cdr3_aa: CASSQTPQETQYF; cdr3_nt: TGTGCCAGCAGCCAGACACCTCAAGAGACCCAGTACTTC
clone_size: few; j_call: TRBJ2-7; d_call: TRBD1; v_call: TRBV5-1; cdr3_aa: CASSALGQATYEQYF; cdr3_nt: TGCGCCAGCAGCGCCCTGGGACAGGCGACCTACGAGCAGTACTTC
clone_size: many; j_call: TRBJ1-2; d_call: TRBD1; v_call: TRBV7-9; cdr3_aa: CASSLKAPDRGGYTF; cdr3_nt: TGTGCCAGCAGCTTAAAAGCCCCGGACAGGGGAGGCTACACCTTC
clone_size: NA; j_call: TRBJ1-4; d_call: NA; v_call: TRBV9; cdr3_aa: CASSVGPGPDEKLFF; cdr3_nt: TGTGCCAGCAGCGTAGGGCCGGGGCCGGATGAAAAACTGTTTTTT
clone_size: NA; j_call: TRBJ2-3; d_call: NA; v_call: TRBV4-2; cdr3_aa: CASSQSAEPSTDTQYF; cdr3_nt: TGTGCCAGCAGCCAATCAGCGGAACCTAGCACAGATACGCAGTATTTT
clone_size: few; j_call: TRBJ1-2; d_call: NA; v_call: TRBV29-1; cdr3_aa: CSGREVGGGYTF; cdr3_nt: TGCAGCGGCCGGGAGGTTGGCGGTGGCTACACCTTC
clone_size: many; j_call: TRBJ1-2; d_call: TRBD1; v_call: TRBV28; cdr3_aa: CASITPGQGIGYTF; cdr3_nt: TGTGCCAGCATCACCCCGGGACAGGGGATCGGCTACACCTTC
clone_size: NA; j_call: TRBJ2-1; d_call: TRBD2; v_call: TRBV14; cdr3_aa: CASSQDISGGDNEQFF; cdr3_nt: TGTGCCAGCAGCCAAGATATTAGCGGGGGGGACAATGAGCAGTTCTTC
clone_size: NA; j_call: TRBJ1-1; d_call: NA; v_call: TRBV7-2; cdr3_aa: CASSLGRLNTEAFF; cdr3_nt: TGTGCCAGCAGTTTGGGACGGTTGAACACTGAAGCTTTCTTT
clone_size: NA; j_call: TRBJ2-3; d_call: TRBD2; v_call: TRBV5-1; cdr3_aa: CASRPGTSGFTDTQYF; cdr3_nt: TGCGCCAGCAGACCTGGGACTAGCGGATTCACAGATACGCAGTATTTT
clone_size: NA; j_call: TRBJ2-4; d_call: NA; v_call: TRBV7-8; cdr3_aa: CASSPYDGVDIQYF; cdr3_nt: TGTGCCAGCAGCCCATACGACGGGGTAGACATTCAGTACTTC
clone_size: many; j_call: TRBJ1-2; d_call: NA; v_call: TRBV12-3/TRBV12-4; cdr3_aa: CASSPGFYGYTF; cdr3_nt: TGTGCCAGCAGTCCCGGATTCTATGGCTACACCTTC
clone_size: few; j_call: TRBJ1-2; d_call: NA; v_call: TRBV14; cdr3_aa: CASSPRGPKGDGYTF; cdr3_nt: TGTGCCAGCAGCCCCCGGGGACCCAAGGGGGATGGCTACACCTTC
clone_size: few; j_call: TRBJ1-2; d_call: NA; v_call: TRBV5-1; cdr3_aa: CASRTLQGYGYTF; cdr3_nt: TGCGCCAGCAGAACTCTACAGGGCTATGGCTACACCTTC
clone_size: few; j_call: TRBJ1-5; d_call: NA; v_call: TRBV20-1; cdr3_aa: CSAREVTLAVQPQHF; cdr3_nt: TGCAGTGCTAGAGAGGTGACCCTGGCGGTTCAGCCCCAGCATTTT
clone_size: NA; j_call: TRBJ2-7; d_call: NA; v_call: TRBV15; cdr3_aa: CATSRTFQEIGEQYF; cdr3_nt: TGTGCCACCAGCAGAACTTTTCAGGAGATCGGCGAGCAGTACTTC
clone_size: NA; j_call: TRBJ1-2; d_call: NA; v_call: TRBV25-1; cdr3_aa: CASSAPGLNYGYTF; cdr3_nt: TGTGCCAGCAGTGCGCCCGGACTGAACTATGGCTACACCTTC
clone_size: NA; j_call: TRBJ2-5; d_call: NA; v_call: TRBV20-1; cdr3_aa: CSASPLGNEQYF; cdr3_nt: TGCAGTGCTAGCCCTCTGGGAAATGAGCAGTACTTC
clone_size: few; j_call: TRBJ2-3; d_call: NA; v_call: TRBV6-5; cdr3_aa: CASSYSGGGPPRTDTQYF; cdr3_nt: TGTGCCAGCAGTTACTCCGGAGGGGGCCCACCGAGGACAGATACGCAGTATTTT
clone_size: NA; j_call: TRBJ1-4; d_call: NA; v_call: TRBV6-2/TRBV6-3; cdr3_aa: CASSTGGHNEKLFF; cdr3_nt: TGTGCCAGCAGTACGGGGGGACATAATGAAAAACTGTTTTTT
clone_size: NA; j_call: TRBJ2-7; d_call: NA; v_call: TRBV6-1; cdr3_aa: CASRTPSSYEQYF; cdr3_nt: TGTGCCAGCCGGACTCCCAGCTCCTACGAGCAGTACTTC
clone_size: NA; j_call: TRBJ1-5; d_call: NA; v_call: TRBV7-8; cdr3_aa: CASSLLNTDQPQHF; cdr3_nt: TGTGCCAGCAGCTTATTGAACACCGATCAGCCCCAGCATTTT
clone_size: few; j_call: TRBJ1-4; d_call: TRBD1; v_call: TRBV12-3/TRBV12-4; cdr3_aa: CASSPHMGTDNEKLFF; cdr3_nt: TGTGCCAGCAGTCCTCACATGGGGACAGATAATGAAAAACTGTTTTTT
clone_size: once; j_call: TRBJ2-5; d_call: NA; v_call: TRBV7-9; cdr3_aa: CASSLRGTLQETQYF; cdr3_nt: TGTGCCAGCAGCTTACGTGGGACGCTACAAGAGACCCAGTACTTC
clone_size: few; j_call: TRBJ2-5; d_call: TRBD1; v_call: TRBV7-2; cdr3_aa: CASSFTGTGSQETQYF; cdr3_nt: TGTGCCAGCAGCTTCACCGGGACAGGGTCCCAAGAGACCCAGTACTTC
clone_size: NA; j_call: TRBJ2-2; d_call: NA; v_call: TRBV7-3; cdr3_aa: CASSILNTGELFF; cdr3_nt: TGTGCCAGCAGCATCCTAAACACCGGGGAGCTGTTTTTT
clone_size: NA; j_call: TRBJ2-3; d_call: NA; v_call: TRBV7-3; cdr3_aa: CASSYSVGTDTQYF; cdr3_nt: TGTGCCAGCAGCTATTCCGTCGGCACAGATACGCAGTATTTT
clone_size: few; j_call: TRBJ1-2; d_call: TRBD1; v_call: TRBV5-1; cdr3_aa: CASSLGADRTSNYGYTF; cdr3_nt: TGCGCCAGCAGCTTGGGGGCGGACAGGACCTCTAACTATGGCTACACCTTC
clone_size: NA; j_call: TRBJ1-2; d_call: NA; v_call: TRBV5-6; cdr3_aa: CASTWTDYYGYTF; cdr3_nt: TGTGCCAGCACCTGGACAGATTACTATGGCTACACCTTC
clone_size: few; j_call: TRBJ2-1; d_call: NA; v_call: TRBV9; cdr3_aa: CASSVDRTNYNEQFF; cdr3_nt: TGTGCCAGCAGCGTGGACAGAACCAATTACAATGAGCAGTTCTTC
clone_size: NA; j_call: TRBJ2-1; d_call: NA; v_call: TRBV20-1; cdr3_aa: CSARPSGGNNAEQFF; cdr3_nt: TGCAGTGCTAGACCCTCCGGAGGTAACAATGCTGAGCAGTTCTTC